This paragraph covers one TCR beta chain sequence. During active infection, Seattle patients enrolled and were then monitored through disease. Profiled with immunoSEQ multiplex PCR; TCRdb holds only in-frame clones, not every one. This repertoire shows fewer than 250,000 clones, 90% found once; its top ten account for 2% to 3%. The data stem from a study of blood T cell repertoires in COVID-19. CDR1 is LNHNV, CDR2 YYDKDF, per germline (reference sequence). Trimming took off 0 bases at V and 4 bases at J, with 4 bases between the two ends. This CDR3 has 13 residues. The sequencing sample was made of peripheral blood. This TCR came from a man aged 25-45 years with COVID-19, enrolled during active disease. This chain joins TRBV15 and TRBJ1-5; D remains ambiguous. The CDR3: CATSRDRNQPQHF. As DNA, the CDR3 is TGTGCCACCAGCAGAGACAGAAATCAGCCCCAGCATTTT.